This passage covers 19 T cell receptor beta chains from one sample sequenced in a study of blood T cell repertoires in COVID-19. Clones were read by immunoSEQ multiplex PCR, and TCRdb kept only the in-frame ones, dropping some. Of approximately 220,000 clones in the sample, around 85% were seen once. Sequencing input: PBMCs or T cells enriched from blood (not recorded which). Source of these receptors: a woman aged 40-49 years with acute COVID-19.

V is TRBV7-3 and J is TRBJ2-3; 9 nucleotides line up with TRBD1. The V segment lost 5 bases and the J segment 6 bases; nucleotides outside the gene matches: 3. In germline, CDR1 is SGHTA, CDR2 FQGTGA. This CDR3 contains 13 residues. This CDR3 is CASSLQGADTQYF. CDR3 coding DNA: TGTGCCAGCAGCCTACAGGGGGCCGATACGCAGTATTTT.

The chain employs TRBV19 and TRBJ2-1, with 14 bases that match TRBD2. Germline CDR1 reads LNHDA; CDR2 reads SQIVND (reference sequence). The CDR3 extends over 15 amino acids. With 6 bases clipped from V and 8 bases from J, the junction kept 6 bases outside the gene matches. CDR3 nucleotides: TGTGCCAGTAGCGGACTAGCGGGAGGTCGCCATGAGCAGTTCTTC. Its protein is CASSGLAGGRHEQFF.

V usage is TRBV6-5 and J usage is TRBJ1-2; D remains unclear. V was trimmed by 6 bases and J by 8 bases, leaving 13 bases between them. The CDR3 runs to 12 residues. The germline V gene encodes CDR1 MNHEY and CDR2 SVGAGI. For the CDR3, the DNA is TGTGCCAGCAGGGAGCGCCGTAGGGGCTACACCTTC. Translating it yields CASRERRRGYTF.

The rearrangement joins TRBV6-5 to TRBJ1-2; the D gene is possibly TRBD1 (6 bases). Trimming took off 5 bases at V and 4 bases at J, with 17 bases between the two ends. The CDR3 is 15 residues long. CDR1 MNHEY and CDR2 SVGAGI come from the germline V gene. The CDR3 protein is CASSKVAGVGYGYTF. The DNA for the CDR3 is TGTGCCAGCAGTAAGGTGGCAGGGGTTGGCTATGGCTACACCTTC.

This clone was recorded once. The rearrangement links TRBV6-5 to TRBJ1-5; the match to TRBD1 covers 8 bases. The CDR3 spans 15 residues. Germline V gene lookup returns CDR1 MNHEY and CDR2 SVGAGI. The ends lost 5 bases at V and 7 bases at J; junction bases unmatched: 10. The DNA of the CDR3 is TGTGCCAGCAGTACCCCCGGGGGGACAGGCCAGCCCCAGCATTTT. Its translation is CASSTPGGTGQPQHF.

The chain carries TRBV7-9 and TRBJ1-2; 10 positions match TRBD1. The ends lost 7 bases at V and 8 bases at J; junction bases unmatched: 13. The CDR3 sequence is 15 residues long. CDR1 is SEHNR, CDR2 FQNEAQ, per germline (reference sequence). As DNA, the CDR3 is TGTGCCAGCACCGGTTCCGGGACAGGGGTTGGAGGCTACACCTTC. Its translation: CASTGSGTGVGGYTF.

This clone has more than one count but fewer than ten. The chain employs TRBV11-2 and TRBJ2-1; 7 bases map to TRBD1. CDR3 length: 14 amino acids. The V gene's germline CDR1 is SGHAT and CDR2 FQNNGV. With 6 bases clipped from V and 6 bases from J, the junction kept 8 bases outside the gene matches. CDR3: CASSDTGVPNEQFF. The CDR3 region has the DNA TGTGCCAGCAGTGATACAGGGGTCCCCAATGAGCAGTTCTTC.

The V gene is TRBV30, the J gene TRBJ2-3, with TRBD1 as a possible D gene (5 bases). The V end was cut by 2 bases, the J end by 2 bases, with 11 bases between. The germline V gene has CDR1 GTSNPN and CDR2 SVGIG (reference sequence). The CDR3 has 14 amino acids. CDR3 sequence: CAWSKGAITDTQYF. CDR3 nucleotides: TGTGCCTGGAGTAAAGGGGCTATCACAGATACGCAGTATTTT.

The rearrangement links TRBV4-2 to TRBJ1-6; the match to TRBD1 covers 7 bases. Germline V gene data show CDR1 as LGHNA and CDR2 as YNFKEQ. The CDR3 is 15 residues long. J gave up 11 bases and V 3 bases, and 10 bases lay outside the gene matches. The CDR3 region is CASSQDWTGPPPLHF. CDR3 in DNA: TGTGCCAGCAGCCAGGATTGGACAGGACCTCCACCCCTCCACTTT.

This clone showed up just once. The chain is built from TRBV27 and TRBJ2-4, with 8 bases that match TRBD2. Germline V gene lookup returns CDR1 MNHEY and CDR2 SMNVEV (reference sequence). The CDR3 is 20 residues long. The V segment lost 3 bases and the J segment 3 bases; nucleotides outside the gene matches: 19. The CDR3 nucleotides read TGTGCCAGCAGTTTCGGTATCCACCGATATAGCGGGAACATCAAAAACATTCAGTACTTC. Its protein product is CASSFGIHRYSGNIKNIQYF.

This clone showed up just a few times. The chain employs TRBV7-6 and TRBJ1-1; tentatively, D is TRBD1 (5 bases). Deletions cut 1 base from V and 1 base from J, with 10 bases between. Germline CDR1 and CDR2: SGHVS and FNYEAQ. This CDR3 contains 15 residues. CDR3 nucleotides: TGTGCCAGCAGCTTAGAAGTGACAGCGAACACTGAAGCTTTCTTT. Residues: CASSLEVTANTEAFF.

The chain has TRBV21-1 and TRBJ2-7; no check of the table's D call, TRBD1, against the DNA was made. TRBV21-1 is designated a pseudogene. This CDR3 has 16 residues. DNA for the CDR3: TGTGCCAGCAGCACTCCAGGGACAGGTCCGCCCTACGAGCAGTACTTC. This encodes CASSTPGTGPPYEQYF.

The chain carries TRBV6-2 or TRBV6-3 and TRBJ2-5, with D tentatively TRBD2 (5 bases). CDR3 length equals 12 residues. Per the germline V gene, CDR1 is MNHEY and CDR2 is SVGEGT. The V end was cut by 1 base, the J end by 7 bases, with 7 bases between. CDR3 sequence: CASSYLGGTQYF. The DNA of the CDR3 is TGTGCCAGCAGTTACTTAGGAGGGACCCAGTACTTC.

This chain connects TRBV2 to TRBJ1-4; D uncertain. The CDR3 spans 12 residues. With 8 bases removed from V and 4 bases from J, the gap between germline ends came to 8 bases. Germline CDR1 reads SNHLY; CDR2 reads FYNNEI. CDR3: CASAGDNEKLFF. CDR3 bases: TGTGCCAGCGCCGGGGATAATGAAAAACTGTTTTTT.

This chain joins TRBV2 and TRBJ1-2; 8 bases line up with TRBD1. This CDR3 has 13 amino acids. Trimming cost V 5 bases and J 2 bases; bases outside gene matches: 1. Germline V gives CDR1 SNHLY, CDR2 FYNNEI. This chain's CDR3 is CASSRTGNYGYTF. The CDR3 DNA follows: TGTGCCAGCAGTCGGACAGGGAACTATGGCTACACCTTC.

This clone turned up a few times. J is TRBJ2-1 and V is TRBV5-6, with D possibly being TRBD2 (6 bases). From germline, CDR1 is SGHDT and CDR2 YYEEEE. This CDR3 has 13 amino acids. V was shortened by 0 bases and J by 11 bases, with 12 bases between the two germline ends. CDR3 nucleotides: TGTGCCAGCAGCTTGGATCTGCGGGGCCAGCAGTTCTTC. Residues: CASSLDLRGQQFF. The full variable domain, rest sourced from reference TRBV5-6 and TRBJ2-1, is DAGVTQSPTHLIKTRGQQVTLRCSPKSGHDTVSWYQQALGQGPQFIFQYYEEEERQRGNFPDRFSGHQFPNYSSELNVNALLLGDSALYLCASSLDLRGQQFFGPGTRLTVL.

The CDR3 nucleotides read TGTGCCAGCAGTCTTGGACACACGTATGGCTACACCTTC. This encodes CASSLGHTYGYTF. V usage is TRBV12-3 or TRBV12-4 and J usage is TRBJ1-2, with D maybe TRBD1 (5 bases). The length of the CDR3 is 13 residues. Trimming removed 5 bases from V and 5 bases from J, with 12 bases in between.

This chain links TRBV19 with TRBJ2-7; 9 nucleotides align to TRBD2. The V gene's germline CDR1 is LNHDA and CDR2 SQIVND (reference sequence). The CDR3 spans 15 residues. With V trimmed by 4 bases and J by 4 bases, 8 bases remained unmatched. The CDR3 DNA is TGTGCCAGTAGTACTGGACTAGCGCGAAGGTACGAGCAGTACTTC. Its translation is CASSTGLARRYEQYF.

The chain is built from TRBV7-8 and TRBJ1-4, with 10 bases that match TRBD1. This CDR3 is built from 17 residues. The ends lost 6 bases at V and 0 bases at J; junction bases unmatched: 7. Germline V gene sequence: CDR1 SGHVS, CDR2 FQNEAQ. In nucleotides, the CDR3 is TGTGCCAGCAGTTTAAGGACAGGGGGGGCAACTAATGAAAAACTGTTTTTT. Translated: CASSLRTGGATNEKLFF.